These 5 T cell receptor beta chains were all obtained from the same sample, sequenced in a study of blood T cell repertoires in COVID-19. Using immunoSEQ multiplex PCR, the repertoire was profiled, and TCRdb retains in-frame clones only, with some absent. This sample carries around 100,000 clones, roughly 81% of them seen once, and the ten largest clones take around 9.5%. The sequenced material came from peripheral blood. The receptors come from a man between 40 and 49 years old with active or convalescent COVID-19.

The chain couples TRBV12-5 to TRBJ2-5; 11 bases fit TRBD1. J was trimmed by 4 bases and V by 4 bases; bases with no gene match: 8. The V gene's germline CDR1 is LGHNT and CDR2 FRNRAP. This CDR3 region has 16 residues. CDR3 nucleotides: TGTGCTAGTGGTTCCGGACAGGGGGCGTTCGGAGAGACCCAGTACTTC. It codes for CASGSGQGAFGETQYF.

The chain uses TRBV5-1 and TRBJ2-3, with TRBD1 as a possible D gene (6 bases). This CDR3 is 13 amino acids long. Germline V gene lookup returns CDR1 SGHRS and CDR2 YFSETQ. Deletions cut 1 base from V and 4 bases from J, with 7 bases between. The CDR3 loop reads CASSLNRADTQYF. The CDR3 DNA sequence: TGCGCCAGCAGCTTGAACAGGGCAGATACGCAGTATTTT. The full variable domain, rest sourced from reference TRBV5-1 and TRBJ2-3, is KAGVTQTPRYLIKTRGQQVTLSCSPISGHRSVSWYQQTPGQGLQFLFEYFSETQRNKGNFPGRFSGRQFSNSRSEMNVSTLELGDSALYLCASSLNRADTQYFGPGTRLTVL.

DNA for the CDR3: TGTGCCACCAGCAAAGGGGTGTCCTCTGGGGCCAACGTCCTGACTTTC. This gives the protein CATSKGVSSGANVLTF. V and J are TRBV15 and TRBJ2-6, with D tentatively TRBD1 (5 bases). This CDR3 has 16 residues. Germline V lookup: CDR1 LNHNV, CDR2 YYDKDF (reference sequence). Trimming cost V 4 bases and J 0 bases, with 10 bases left between them.

The chain carries TRBV7-2 and TRBJ2-2, with 8 bases fitting TRBD1. J gave up 6 bases and V 0 bases, and 6 bases lay outside the gene matches. The CDR3 length is 16 residues. Germline V gene sequence: CDR1 SGHTA, CDR2 FQGNSA. DNA for the CDR3: TGTGCCAGCAGCTTAGCGCCGGGACAGGTACCCGGGGAGCTGTTTTTT. It translates to CASSLAPGQVPGELFF.

V gene TRBV18 combines with J gene TRBJ1-1, with 7 positions matching TRBD1. This CDR3 region has 15 residues. V gave up 4 bases and J gave up 3 bases; unmatched junction bases: 8. Germline CDR1 reads KGHSH; CDR2 reads LQKENI. The CDR3, as DNA: TGTGCCAGCTCACTAAACAGGGGTTTGGACACTGAAGCTTTCTTT. It codes for CASSLNRGLDTEAFF.